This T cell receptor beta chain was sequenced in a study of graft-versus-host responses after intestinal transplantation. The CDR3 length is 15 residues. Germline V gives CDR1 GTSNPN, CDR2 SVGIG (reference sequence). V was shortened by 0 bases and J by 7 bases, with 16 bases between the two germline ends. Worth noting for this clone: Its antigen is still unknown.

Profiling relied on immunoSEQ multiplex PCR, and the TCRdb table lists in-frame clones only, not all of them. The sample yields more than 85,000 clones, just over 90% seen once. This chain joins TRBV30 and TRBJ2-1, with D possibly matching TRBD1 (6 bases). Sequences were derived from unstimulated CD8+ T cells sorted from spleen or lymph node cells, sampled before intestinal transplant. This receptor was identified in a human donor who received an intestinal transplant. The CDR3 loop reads CAWSVQGGEWNEQFF. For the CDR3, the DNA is TGTGCCTGGAGTGTACAAGGGGGTGAGTGGAATGAGCAGTTCTTC.